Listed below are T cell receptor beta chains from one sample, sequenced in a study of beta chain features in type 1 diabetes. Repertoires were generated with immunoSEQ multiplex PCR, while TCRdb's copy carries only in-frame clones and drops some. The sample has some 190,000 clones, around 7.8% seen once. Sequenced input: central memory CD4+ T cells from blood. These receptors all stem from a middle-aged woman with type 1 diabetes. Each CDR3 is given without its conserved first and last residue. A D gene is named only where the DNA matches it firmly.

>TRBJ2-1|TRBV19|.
ASKARVGYNEQF
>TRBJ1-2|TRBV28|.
ASSLRRDLDGYT
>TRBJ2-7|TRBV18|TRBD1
ASSGTGTYEQY
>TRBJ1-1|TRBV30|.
ASRAGKMNTEAF
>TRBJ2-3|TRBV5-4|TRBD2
ASSLDLAGSDTQY
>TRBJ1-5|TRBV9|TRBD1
ASSVGQGGHQPQH
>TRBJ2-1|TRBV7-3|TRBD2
ASSPLAGGGNEQF
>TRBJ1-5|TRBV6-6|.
ASKPGNQPQH
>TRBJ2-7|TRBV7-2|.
ASSLSGYEQY
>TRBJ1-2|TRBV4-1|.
ASSQASPQLGGYGYT
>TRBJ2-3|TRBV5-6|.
ASSRRQTTQY
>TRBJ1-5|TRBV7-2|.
ASSLGGGGNQPQH
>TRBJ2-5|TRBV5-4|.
ASSLGDRGPQETQY
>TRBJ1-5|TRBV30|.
AWSQSGGQPQH
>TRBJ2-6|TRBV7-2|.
ASSLSGSSGANVLT
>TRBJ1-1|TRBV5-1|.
ASSDVAGKNTEAF
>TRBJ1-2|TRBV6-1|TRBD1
ASSAERQGYGYT
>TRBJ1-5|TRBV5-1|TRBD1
ASSLGPGTGDQPQH
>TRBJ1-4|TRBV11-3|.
ASSESYGENEKLF
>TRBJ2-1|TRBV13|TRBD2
ASSLGGAGGPFGEQF
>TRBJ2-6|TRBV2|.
ASRAPGANVLT
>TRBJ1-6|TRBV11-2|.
ASSFRGSPLH
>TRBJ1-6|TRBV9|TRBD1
ASSTTGQGGSPLH
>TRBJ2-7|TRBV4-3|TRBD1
ASSHSWTGYEQY
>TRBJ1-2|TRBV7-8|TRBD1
ASSLPGGNYGYT
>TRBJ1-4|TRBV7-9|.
ASSSRVTNEKLF
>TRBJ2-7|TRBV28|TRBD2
ASSTRLAGNRKNYEQY
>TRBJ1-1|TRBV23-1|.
ASTLTEAF
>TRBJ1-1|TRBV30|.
AWTGTNTEAF
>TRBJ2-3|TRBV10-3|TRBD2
AISDDGTSGTSGTQY
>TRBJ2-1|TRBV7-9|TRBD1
ASSPRTGLNNEQF
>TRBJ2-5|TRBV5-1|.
ASSLDGQYQETQY
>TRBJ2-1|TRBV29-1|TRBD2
SVVWGLAGEEQF
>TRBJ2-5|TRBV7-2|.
ASSPRAFGETQY
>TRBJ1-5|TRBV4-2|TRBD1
ASSQLTGEGNQPQH
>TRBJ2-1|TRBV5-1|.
ASILDRDNEQF
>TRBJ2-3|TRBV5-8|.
ASSLWPAGSDTQY
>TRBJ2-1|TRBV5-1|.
ASSSDGLDNEQF
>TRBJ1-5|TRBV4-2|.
ASSQDRGNQPQH
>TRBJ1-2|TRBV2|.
ASSDDWNGYT
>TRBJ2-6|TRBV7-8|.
ASSFQGQGGSGVLT
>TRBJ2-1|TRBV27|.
AGSSYNEQF
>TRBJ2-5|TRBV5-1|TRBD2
ASSFNSGRQETQY
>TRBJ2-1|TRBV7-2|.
ASSPNSGLSYNEQF
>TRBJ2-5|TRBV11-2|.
ASSLDQTVQETQY
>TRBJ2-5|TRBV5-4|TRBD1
ASSSGQVQETQY
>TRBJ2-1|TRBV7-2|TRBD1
ASSSTGVWYEQF
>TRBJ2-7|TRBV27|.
ASSPPNSYEQY
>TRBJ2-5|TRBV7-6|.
ASSSNQETQY
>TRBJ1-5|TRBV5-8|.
ASSFRGQPQH
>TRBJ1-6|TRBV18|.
ASSPPGTDYSPLH
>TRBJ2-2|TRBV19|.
ASTYRAGGELF
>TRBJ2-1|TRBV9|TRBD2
ASSFGTSGRRRGNEQF
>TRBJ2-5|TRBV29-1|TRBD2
SVLTSGQETQY
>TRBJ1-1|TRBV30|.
AWRGAPNTEAF